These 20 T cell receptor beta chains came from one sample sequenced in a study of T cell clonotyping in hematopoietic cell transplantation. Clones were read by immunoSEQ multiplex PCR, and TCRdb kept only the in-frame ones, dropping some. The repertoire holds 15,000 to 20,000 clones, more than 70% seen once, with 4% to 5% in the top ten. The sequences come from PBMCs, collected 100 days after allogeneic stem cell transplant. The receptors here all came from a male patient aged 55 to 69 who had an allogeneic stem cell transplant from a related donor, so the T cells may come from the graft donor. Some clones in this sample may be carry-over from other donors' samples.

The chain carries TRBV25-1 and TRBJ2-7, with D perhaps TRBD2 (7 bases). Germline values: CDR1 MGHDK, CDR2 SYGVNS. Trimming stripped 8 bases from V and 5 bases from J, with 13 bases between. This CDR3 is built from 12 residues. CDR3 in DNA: TGTGCCAGCGCAGGGGAGGGTCACGAGCAGTACTTC. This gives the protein CASAGEGHEQYF.

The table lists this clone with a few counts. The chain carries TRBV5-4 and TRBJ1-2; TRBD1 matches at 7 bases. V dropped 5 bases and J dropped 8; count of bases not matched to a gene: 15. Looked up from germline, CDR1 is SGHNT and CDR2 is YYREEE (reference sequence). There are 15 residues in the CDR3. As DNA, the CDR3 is TGTGCCAGCAGATTCCAGGGGGACGCCTATTTGGGCTACACCTTC. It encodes CASRFQGDAYLGYTF.

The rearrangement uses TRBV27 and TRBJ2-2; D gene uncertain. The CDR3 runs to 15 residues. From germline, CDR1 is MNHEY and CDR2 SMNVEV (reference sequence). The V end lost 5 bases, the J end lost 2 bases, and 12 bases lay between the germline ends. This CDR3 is CASSRAGFNTGELFF. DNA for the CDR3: TGTGCCAGCAGTAGAGCAGGTTTTAACACCGGGGAGCTGTTTTTT.

CDR3 nucleotides: TGTGCCAGCAGTTTCACGAGGACGAGCACAGATACGCAGTATTTT. The encoded protein is CASSFTRTSTDTQYF. The V gene is TRBV28, the J gene TRBJ2-3, with D uncertain. V lost 3 bases and J 0 bases, leaving 10 bases between the germline ends. Looked up from germline, CDR1 is MDHEN and CDR2 is SYDVKM. The CDR3 extends over 15 amino acids. Combining the CDR3 with reference TRBV28 and TRBJ2-3 gives the whole variable domain DVKVTQSSRYLVKRTGEKVFLECVQDMDHENMFWYRQDPGLGLRLIYFSYDVKMKEKGDIPEGYSVSREKKERFSLILESASTNQTSMYLCASSFTRTSTDTQYFGPGTRLTVL.

The CDR3: CSVETRSPNLDRFYNEQFF. CDR3 sequence (DNA): TGCAGCGTTGAAACCAGGTCCCCGAACCTGGACCGATTTTACAATGAGCAGTTCTTC. V gene TRBV29-1 combines with J gene TRBJ2-1; D remains ambiguous. Germline values: CDR1 SQVTM, CDR2 ANQGSEA. The CDR3 loop spans 19 amino acids. Trimming left V 2 bases short and J 4 bases short, with 27 bases between.

The CDR3 region has the DNA TGTGCCATCAGTGTCGCGTTTGGCGGGGCAGAGACCCAGTACTTC. Amino acids: CAISVAFGGAETQYF. The chain recombines TRBV10-3 with TRBJ2-5; the D gene is possibly TRBD2 (6 bases). CDR3 length: 15 amino acids. The ends were cut back, 4 bases at V and 4 bases at J, with 16 bases in the middle. CDR1 is ENHRY and CDR2 is SYGVKD in the germline V gene.

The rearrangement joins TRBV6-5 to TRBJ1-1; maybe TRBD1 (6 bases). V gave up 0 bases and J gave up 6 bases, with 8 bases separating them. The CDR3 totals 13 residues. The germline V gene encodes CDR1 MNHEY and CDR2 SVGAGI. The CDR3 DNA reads TGTGCCAGCAGTTACTCCAGGGGACCTGAAGCTTTCTTT. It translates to CASSYSRGPEAFF.

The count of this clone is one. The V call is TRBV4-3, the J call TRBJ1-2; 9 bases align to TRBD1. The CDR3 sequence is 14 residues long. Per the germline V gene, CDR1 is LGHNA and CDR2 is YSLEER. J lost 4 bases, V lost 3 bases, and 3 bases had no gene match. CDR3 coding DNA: TGCGCCAGCAGCCACGGGACAGGGCCCTATGGCTACACCTTC. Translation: CASSHGTGPYGYTF.

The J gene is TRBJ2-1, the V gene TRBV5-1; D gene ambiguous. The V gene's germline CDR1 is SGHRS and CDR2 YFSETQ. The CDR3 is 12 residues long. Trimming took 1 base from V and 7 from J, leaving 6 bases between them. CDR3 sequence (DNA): TGCGCCAGCAGCTTGACAAGGAATGAGCAGTTCTTC. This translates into CASSLTRNEQFF.

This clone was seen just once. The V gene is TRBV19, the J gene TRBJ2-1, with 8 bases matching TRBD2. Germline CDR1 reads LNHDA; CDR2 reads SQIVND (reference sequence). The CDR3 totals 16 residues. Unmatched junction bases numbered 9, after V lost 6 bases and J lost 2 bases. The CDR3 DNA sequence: TGTGCCAGTAGCGAACCGGGACTAGTCGCCTACAATGAGCAGTTCTTC. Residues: CASSEPGLVAYNEQFF. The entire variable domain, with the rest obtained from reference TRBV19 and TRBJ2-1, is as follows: DGGITQSPKYLFRKEGQNVTLSCEQNLNHDAMYWYRQDPGQGLRLIYYSQIVNDFQKGDIAEGYSVSREKKESFPLTVTSAQKNPTAFYLCASSEPGLVAYNEQFFGPGTRLTVL.

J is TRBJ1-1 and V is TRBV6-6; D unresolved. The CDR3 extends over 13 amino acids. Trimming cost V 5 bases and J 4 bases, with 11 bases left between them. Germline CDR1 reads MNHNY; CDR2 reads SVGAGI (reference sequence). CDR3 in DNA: TGTGCCAGCAGTAGTCTTGGTGGCACTGAAGCTTTCTTT. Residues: CASSSLGGTEAFF.

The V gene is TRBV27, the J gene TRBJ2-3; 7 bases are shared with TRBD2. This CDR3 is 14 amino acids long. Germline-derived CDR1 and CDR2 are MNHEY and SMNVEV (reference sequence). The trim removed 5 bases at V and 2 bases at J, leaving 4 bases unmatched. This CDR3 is CASSTGGFTDTQYF. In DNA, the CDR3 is TGTGCCAGCAGTACGGGAGGATTCACAGATACGCAGTATTTT.

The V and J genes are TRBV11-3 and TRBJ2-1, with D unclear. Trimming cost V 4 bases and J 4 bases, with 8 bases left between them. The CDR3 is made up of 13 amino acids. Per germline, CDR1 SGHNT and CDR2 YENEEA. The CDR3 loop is CASSSNVYNEQFF. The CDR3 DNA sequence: TGTGCCAGCAGCTCGAACGTTTACAATGAGCAGTTCTTC.

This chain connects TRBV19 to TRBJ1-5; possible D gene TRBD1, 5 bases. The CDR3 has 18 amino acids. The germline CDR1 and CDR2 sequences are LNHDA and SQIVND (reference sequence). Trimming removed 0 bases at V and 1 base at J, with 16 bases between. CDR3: CASSIDYGTWDSNQPQHF. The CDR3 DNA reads TGTGCCAGTAGTATAGATTATGGCACGTGGGACAGCAATCAGCCCCAGCATTTT.

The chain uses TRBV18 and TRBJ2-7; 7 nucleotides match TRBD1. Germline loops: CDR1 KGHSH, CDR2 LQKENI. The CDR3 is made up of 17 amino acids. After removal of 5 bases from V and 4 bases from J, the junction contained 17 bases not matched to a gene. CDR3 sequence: CASSTRDSRRSGYEQYF. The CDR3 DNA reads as TGTGCCAGCTCAACACGGGACAGCCGGCGGTCGGGATACGAGCAGTACTTC.

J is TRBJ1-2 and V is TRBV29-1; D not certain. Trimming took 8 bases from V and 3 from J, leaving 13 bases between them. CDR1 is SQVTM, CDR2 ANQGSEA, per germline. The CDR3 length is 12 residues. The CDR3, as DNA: TGCAGCTTCGGTCGTGTGGACTATGGCTACACCTTC. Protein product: CSFGRVDYGYTF.

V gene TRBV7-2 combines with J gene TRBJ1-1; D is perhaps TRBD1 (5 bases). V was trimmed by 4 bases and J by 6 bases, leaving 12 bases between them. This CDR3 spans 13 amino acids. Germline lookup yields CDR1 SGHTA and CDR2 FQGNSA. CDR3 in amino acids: CASSSTDGAEAFF. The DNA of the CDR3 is TGTGCCAGCAGCTCGACAGACGGGGCTGAAGCTTTCTTT.

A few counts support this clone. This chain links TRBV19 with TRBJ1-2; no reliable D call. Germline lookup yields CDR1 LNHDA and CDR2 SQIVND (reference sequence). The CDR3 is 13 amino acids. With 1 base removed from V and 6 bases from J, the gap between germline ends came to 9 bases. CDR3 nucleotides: TGTGCCAGTAGTATAGGGTACTATGATGGCTACACCTTC. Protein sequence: CASSIGYYDGYTF.

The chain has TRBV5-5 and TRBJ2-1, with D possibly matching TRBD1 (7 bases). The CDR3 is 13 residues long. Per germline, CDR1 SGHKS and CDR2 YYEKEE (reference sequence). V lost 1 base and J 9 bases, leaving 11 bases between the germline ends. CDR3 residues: CASSLWQGGEQFF. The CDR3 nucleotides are TGTGCCAGCAGCTTGTGGCAGGGGGGTGAGCAGTTCTTC.

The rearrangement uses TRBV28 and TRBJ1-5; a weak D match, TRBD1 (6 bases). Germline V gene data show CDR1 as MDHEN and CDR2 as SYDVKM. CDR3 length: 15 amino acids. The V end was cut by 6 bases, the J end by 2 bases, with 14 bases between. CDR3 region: CASRQGLSRNQPQHF. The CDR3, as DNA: TGTGCCAGCAGACAGGGACTTTCCCGCAATCAGCCCCAGCATTTT.